This entry lists 19 T cell receptor beta chains sequenced from one sample in a study of shared clonotypes between healthy human individuals. TCRdb's table, derived via immunoSEQ multiplex PCR, lists solely in-frame clones and lacks some. The sample holds 2,500,000 or so clones; approximately 90% are singletons and the top ten take 0.3% to 0.45%. Sequencing was done on a sample of naive CD4+ T cells from PBMCs. Subset specified: CD45RA+ positively selected. The receptors were sampled from a young man in good health. Some clones in this sample may be carry-over from other donors' samples.

The chain carries TRBV5-4 and TRBJ1-3, with D uncertain. Deletions cut 0 bases from V and 3 bases from J, with 10 bases between. Germline CDR1 SGHNT, CDR2 YYREEE (reference sequence). This CDR3 is 15 amino acids long. CDR3 residues: CASSLGSAFGNTIYF. The CDR3 nucleotides read TGTGCCAGCAGCTTGGGGTCAGCGTTTGGAAACACCATATATTTT. Based on the CDR3 plus reference TRBV5-4 and TRBJ1-3, the full variable domain is ETGVTQSPTHLIKTRGQQVTLRCSSQSGHNTVSWYQQALGQGPQFIFQYYREEENGRGNFPPRFSGLQFPNYSSELNVNALELDDSALYLCASSLGSAFGNTIYFGEGSWLTVV.

The J gene is TRBJ2-4, the V gene TRBV2; TRBD2 aligns across 9 bases. The CDR3 has 14 residues. V dropped 7 bases and J dropped 7; count of bases not matched to a gene: 8. CDR1 is SNHLY, CDR2 FYNNEI, per germline. The CDR3: CASNGLASRNIQYF. The CDR3 nucleotides read TGTGCCAGCAATGGACTAGCGTCACGGAACATTCAGTACTTC.

J is TRBJ2-1 and V is TRBV7-2; D gene uncertain. Germline CDR1 is SGHTA and CDR2 is FQGNSA. Trimming removed 3 bases at V and 0 bases at J, with 15 bases between. The CDR3 runs to 17 residues. CDR3 protein: CASSFDPSRPSYNEQFF. In DNA form, the CDR3 reads TGTGCCAGCAGCTTCGACCCCTCGCGGCCCTCCTACAATGAGCAGTTCTTC.

V gene TRBV11-1 combines with J gene TRBJ1-2, with 8 bases fitting TRBD1. After removal of 5 bases from V and 4 bases from J, the junction contained 9 bases not matched to a gene. The CDR3 is 15 amino acids. Germline CDR1 reads SGHAT; CDR2 reads FQDESV (reference sequence). The CDR3 spells CASSKSTGEGYGYTF. The CDR3 nucleotides are TGTGCCAGCAGCAAGTCGACAGGGGAGGGCTATGGCTACACCTTC.

The chain recombines TRBV21-1 with TRBJ2-7; the D call TRBD2 from the table was never checked on the DNA. TRBV21-1 is described as a pseudogene. This CDR3 is 13 amino acids long. The CDR3 reads CASSKLGGDEQYF. The DNA of the CDR3 is TGTGCCAGCAGCAAATTGGGGGGGGACGAGCAGTACTTC.

The chain is built from TRBV7-9 and TRBJ2-4; 7 bases are a match to TRBD1. V was pared by 5 bases and J by 0 bases, with 10 bases of the junction left unmatched. CDR1 and CDR2 (germline): SEHNR, FQNEAQ (reference sequence). The CDR3 is made up of 17 amino acids. CDR3 amino acids: CASSTGQAVVAKNIQYF. In DNA, the CDR3 is TGTGCCAGCAGCACCGGACAGGCCGTCGTAGCCAAAAACATTCAGTACTTC.

This chain links TRBV7-2 with TRBJ1-1; the D gene is possibly TRBD1 (6 bases). V shed 6 bases and J shed 5 bases, with 10 bases lying between them. This CDR3 region has 12 residues. Germline V gene data show CDR1 as SGHTA and CDR2 as FQGNSA. The CDR3 reads CASSTGQTEAFF. The CDR3 coding sequence is TGTGCCAGCAGTACAGGGCAAACTGAAGCTTTCTTT.

This chain links TRBV7-2 with TRBJ1-5; 7 bases agree with TRBD1. CDR3 length: 14 amino acids. Germline lookup yields CDR1 SGHTA and CDR2 FQGNSA. V was clipped by 5 bases and J by 4 bases; unmatched bases: 5. Here the CDR3 DNA reads TGTGCCAGCAGCCCAGGGGGACCAAATCAGCCCCAGCATTTT. Its translation: CASSPGGPNQPQHF.

The chain recombines TRBV5-1 with TRBJ2-5, with TRBD1 matching 7 bases. This CDR3 has 14 residues. With V trimmed by 3 bases and J by 2 bases, 4 bases remained unmatched. Germline values: CDR1 SGHRS, CDR2 YFSETQ. CDR3 region: CASSYDRAQETQYF. The CDR3 nucleotides read TGCGCCAGCAGCTACGACAGGGCTCAAGAGACCCAGTACTTC.

This chain connects TRBV18 to TRBJ2-2; D is unresolved. Germline V gene data show CDR1 as KGHSH and CDR2 as LQKENI. V was clipped by 3 bases and J by 2 bases, with 4 bases between them. This CDR3 comprises 13 residues. The CDR3 is CASSPINTGELFF. In nucleotides, the CDR3 is TGTGCCAGCTCACCGATCAACACCGGGGAGCTGTTTTTT.

Written as DNA, the CDR3 is TGTGCCAGCAGCTCGCAGGGGGCCGCCGAGACCCAGTACTTC. Translating gives CASSSQGAAETQYF. The chain carries TRBV5-4 and TRBJ2-5; 8 bases fit TRBD1. After removal of 3 bases from V and 5 bases from J, the junction contained 6 bases not matched to a gene. Germline V gene data show CDR1 as SGHNT and CDR2 as YYREEE (reference sequence). The CDR3 length is 14 residues.

Points on this clone: This same CDR3 is encoded by further DNA sequences in the sample. The chain links TRBV5-4 to TRBJ2-5; 7 bases are a match to TRBD2. CDR3 length: 14 amino acids. The germline CDR1 and CDR2 sequences are SGHNT and YYREEE (reference sequence). V dropped 4 bases and J dropped 5; count of bases not matched to a gene: 8. CDR3 DNA sequence: TGTGCCAGCAGCCCCGGGGAGGGGCGCGAGACCCAGTACTTC. Residues: CASSPGEGRETQYF. Filled out from reference TRBV5-4 and TRBJ2-5, the complete variable domain reads ETGVTQSPTHLIKTRGQQVTLRCSSQSGHNTVSWYQQALGQGPQFIFQYYREEENGRGNFPPRFSGLQFPNYSSELNVNALELDDSALYLCASSPGEGRETQYFGPGTRLLVL.

V gene TRBV7-2 combines with J gene TRBJ2-4, with 8 bases matching TRBD2. V lost 11 bases, J lost 6 bases, and 12 bases stayed unmatched. This CDR3 spans 14 amino acids. Germline CDR1 SGHTA, CDR2 FQGNSA. CDR3 DNA: TGTGCCCAGGGGACGGGAGGGCCCGGAAACATTCAGTACTTC. It codes for CAQGTGGPGNIQYF. Full variable domain (remainder filled in from reference TRBV7-2 and TRBJ2-4): GAGVSQSPSNKVTEKGKDVELRCDPISGHTALYWYRQSLGQGLEFLIYFQGNSAPDKSGLPSDRFSAERTGGSVSTLTIQRTQQEDSAVYLCAQGTGGPGNIQYFGAGTRLSVL.

About this clone itself: Since the CDR3 does not end with the conserved phenylalanine or tryptophan, this likely comes from a read error. Because the CDR3's place on the DNA is in doubt, the DNA is left out and the CDR3 is given as listed by TCRdb. The rearrangement links TRBV6-1 to TRBJ2-4; the table's D gene call, TRBD1, was not cross checked with the DNA. The CDR3 sequence runs 13 residues, both termini included. The germline gives CDR1 MNHNS, CDR2 SASEGT. This CDR3 is CASSEAGQGRWSL.

As for this clone: Other DNA sequences within the sample encode an identical CDR3. V gene TRBV6-1 combines with J gene TRBJ1-5, with D unclear. Trimming stripped 3 bases from V and 1 base from J, with 4 bases between. There are 13 residues in the CDR3. Germline lookup yields CDR1 MNHNS and CDR2 SASEGT. The CDR3 loop reads CASSEVSNQPQHF. The DNA of the CDR3 is TGTGCCAGCAGTGAGGTCAGCAATCAGCCCCAGCATTTT.

On this clone itself: The same CDR3 can be traced to other DNA sequences in this sample. The V call is TRBV4-2, the J call TRBJ2-7; D remains ambiguous. Trimming cost V 4 bases and J 1 base, with 8 bases left between them. Germline CDR1 and CDR2: LGHNA and YNFKEQ. The CDR3 length is 13 residues. The CDR3 nucleotides are TGTGCCAGCAGCCTCGGACGGTCCTACGAGCAGTACTTC. Encoded protein: CASSLGRSYEQYF.

The chain uses TRBV28 and TRBJ2-7, with TRBD1 as a possible D gene (6 bases). Per germline, CDR1 MDHEN and CDR2 SYDVKM. CDR3 size: 16 residues. The V end lost 5 bases, the J end lost 4 bases, and 21 bases lay between the germline ends. CDR3: CASSPPIWGPAYEQYF. CDR3 nucleotide sequence: TGTGCCAGCAGTCCACCCATCTGGGGGCCGGCGTACGAGCAGTACTTC.

The rearrangement links TRBV5-1 to TRBJ2-5; the D gene could be TRBD1 or TRBD2 (5 bases each). The CDR3 has 15 amino acids. The germline V gene encodes CDR1 SGHRS and CDR2 YFSETQ. V was cut by 2 bases and J by 0 bases, with 11 bases left in between. CDR3 region: CASSFAGTDQETQYF. In nucleotides, the CDR3 is TGCGCCAGCAGCTTCGCCGGGACGGACCAAGAGACCCAGTACTTC.

The rearrangement uses TRBV29-1 and TRBJ2-2; TRBD2 might be the D (5 bases). Between the trimmed V and J ends, which lost 7 bases and 3 bases, there was a span of 18 bases. There are 15 residues in the CDR3. Germline assignment: CDR1 SQVTM and CDR2 ANQGSEA. The CDR3 nucleotides read TGCAGCGCTACTAGACAAGGAACGGACACCGGGGAGCTGTTTTTT. Translating gives CSATRQGTDTGELFF.